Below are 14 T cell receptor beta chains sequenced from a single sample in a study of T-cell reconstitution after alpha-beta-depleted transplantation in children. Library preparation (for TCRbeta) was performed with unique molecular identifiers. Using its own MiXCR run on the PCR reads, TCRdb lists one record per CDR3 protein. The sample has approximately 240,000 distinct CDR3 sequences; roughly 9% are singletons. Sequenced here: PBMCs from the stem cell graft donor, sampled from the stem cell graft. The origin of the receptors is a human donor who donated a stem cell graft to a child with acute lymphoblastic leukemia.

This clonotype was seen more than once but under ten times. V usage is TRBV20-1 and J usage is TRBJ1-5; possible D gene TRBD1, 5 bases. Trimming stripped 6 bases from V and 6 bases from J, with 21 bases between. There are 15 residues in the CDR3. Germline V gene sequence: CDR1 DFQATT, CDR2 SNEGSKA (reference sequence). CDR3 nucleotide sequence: TGCAGTGCCAATCAGCGGGGGTGGATTAGTCAGCCCCAGCATTTT. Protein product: CSANQRGWISQPQHF.

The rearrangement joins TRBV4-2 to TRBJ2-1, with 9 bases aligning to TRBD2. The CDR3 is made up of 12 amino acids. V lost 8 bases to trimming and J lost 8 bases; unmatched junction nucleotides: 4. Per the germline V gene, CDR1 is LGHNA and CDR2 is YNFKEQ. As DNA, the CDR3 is TGTGCCAGCGGCCGCGGGGGGGATGAGCAGTTCTTC. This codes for CASGRGGDEQFF.

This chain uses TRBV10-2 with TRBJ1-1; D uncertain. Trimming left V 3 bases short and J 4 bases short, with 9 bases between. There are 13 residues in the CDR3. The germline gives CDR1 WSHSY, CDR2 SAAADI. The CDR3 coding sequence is TGCGCCAGCAGTGATACGTGGGGCACTGAAGCTTTCTTT. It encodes CASSDTWGTEAFF.

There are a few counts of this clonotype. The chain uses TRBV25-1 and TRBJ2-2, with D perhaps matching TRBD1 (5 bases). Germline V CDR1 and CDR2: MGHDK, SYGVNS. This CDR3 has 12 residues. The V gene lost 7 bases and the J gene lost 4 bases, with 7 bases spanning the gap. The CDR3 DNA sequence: TGTGCCAGCACAAGGGGCACCGGGGAGCTGTTTTTT. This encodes CASTRGTGELFF.

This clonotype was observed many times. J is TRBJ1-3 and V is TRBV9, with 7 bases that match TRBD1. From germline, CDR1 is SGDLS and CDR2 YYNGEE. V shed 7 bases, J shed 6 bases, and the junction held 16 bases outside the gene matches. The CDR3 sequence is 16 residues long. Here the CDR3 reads CASGHDRDSEPNTIYF. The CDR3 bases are TGTGCCAGCGGACATGATAGGGACAGTGAACCAAACACCATATATTTT.

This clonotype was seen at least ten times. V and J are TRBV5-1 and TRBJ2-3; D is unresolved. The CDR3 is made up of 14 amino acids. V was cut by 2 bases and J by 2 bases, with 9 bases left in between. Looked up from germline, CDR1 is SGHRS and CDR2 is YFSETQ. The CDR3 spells CASSFSGSTDTQYF. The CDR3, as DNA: TGCGCCAGCAGCTTCAGTGGGTCCACAGATACGCAGTATTTT.

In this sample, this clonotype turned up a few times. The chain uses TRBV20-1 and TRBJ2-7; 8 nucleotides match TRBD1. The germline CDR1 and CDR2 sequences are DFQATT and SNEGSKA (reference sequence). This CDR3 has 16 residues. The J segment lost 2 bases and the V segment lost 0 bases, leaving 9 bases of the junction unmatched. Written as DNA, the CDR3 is TGCAGTGCTAGAGAGTGGGCCGGGACAGGTACCTACGAGCAGTACTTC. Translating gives CSAREWAGTGTYEQYF.

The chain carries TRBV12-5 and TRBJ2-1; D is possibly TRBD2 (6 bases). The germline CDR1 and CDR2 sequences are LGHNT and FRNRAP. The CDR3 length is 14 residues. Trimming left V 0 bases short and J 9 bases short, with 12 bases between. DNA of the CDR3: TGTGCTAGTGGTTTGGTACCGGCCGGGGGTGAGCAGTTCTTC. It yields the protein CASGLVPAGGEQFF.

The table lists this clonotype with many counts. The CDR3 region is CASSENLGTNEKLFF. The CDR3 region has the DNA TGTGCCAGCAGTGAAAATTTGGGCACTAATGAAAAACTGTTTTTT. The chain joins TRBV2 to TRBJ1-4; D is ambiguous. The germline V gene encodes CDR1 SNHLY and CDR2 FYNNEI. CDR3 length: 15 amino acids. Between the trimmed V and J ends, which lost 2 bases and 2 bases, there was a span of 9 bases.

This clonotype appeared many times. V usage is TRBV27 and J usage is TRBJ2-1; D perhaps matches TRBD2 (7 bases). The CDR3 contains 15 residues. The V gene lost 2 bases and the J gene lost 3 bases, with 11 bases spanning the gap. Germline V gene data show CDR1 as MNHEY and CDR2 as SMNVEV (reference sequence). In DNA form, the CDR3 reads TGTGCCAGCAGTTTAAGGGGGGGAGACTACAATGAGCAGTTCTTC. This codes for CASSLRGGDYNEQFF.

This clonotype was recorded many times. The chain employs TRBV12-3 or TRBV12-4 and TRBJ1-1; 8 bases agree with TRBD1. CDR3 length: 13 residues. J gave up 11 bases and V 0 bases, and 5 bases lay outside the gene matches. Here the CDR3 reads CASSLAKTGAAFF. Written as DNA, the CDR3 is TGTGCCAGCAGTTTAGCAAAGACAGGGGCGGCTTTCTTT.

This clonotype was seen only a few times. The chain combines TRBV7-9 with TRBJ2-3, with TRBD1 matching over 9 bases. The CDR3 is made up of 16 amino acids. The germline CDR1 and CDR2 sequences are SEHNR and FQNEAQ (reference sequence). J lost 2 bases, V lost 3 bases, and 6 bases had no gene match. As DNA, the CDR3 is TGTGCCAGCAGCTTGCAGTGGACAGGGGCCACAGATACGCAGTATTTT. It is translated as CASSLQWTGATDTQYF.

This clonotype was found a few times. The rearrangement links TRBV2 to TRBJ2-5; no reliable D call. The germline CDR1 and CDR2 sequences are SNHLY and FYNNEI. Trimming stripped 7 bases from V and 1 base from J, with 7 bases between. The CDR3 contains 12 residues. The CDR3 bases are TGTGCCAGCACCCCCAGCCAAGAGACCCAGTACTTC. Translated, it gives CASTPSQETQYF.

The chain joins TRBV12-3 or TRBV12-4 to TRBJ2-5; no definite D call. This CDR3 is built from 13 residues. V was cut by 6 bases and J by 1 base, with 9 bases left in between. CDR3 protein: CASSRDAQETQYF. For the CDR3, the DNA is TGTGCCAGCAGCCGTGACGCCCAAGAGACCCAGTACTTC.